What follows is one T cell receptor beta chain and its context. What this receptor recognizes is not known. There are no base qualities to consult, and no much larger clone falls within one base. Collaborating institutions collected whole blood in K2EDTA tubes following their own protocols. For TCRbeta analysis, collaborators shipped samples in one of three forms: frozen whole blood, isolated PBMCs, or DNA extracted from either of those sample types. The entry originates in a study of blood T cell repertoires in COVID-19 (TCRdb year 2020). General notes on the study: Samples from collaborators originated in the United States, Italy and Spain and spanned both the acute and convalescent phases of COVID-19. The sample metadata nearly always contained a de-identified subject ID, COVID-19 status, age in years and sex. The samples were drawn from the first 160 participants of the ongoing ImmuneRACE study and from roughly 1,300 subjects provided by 6 global collaborators. A freely available public database, intended as a resource for researchers studying the immune response to SARS-CoV-2, is where the repertoires were released. Deeply sampled blood TCRbeta repertoires from subjects exposed to, actively infected with, or recovered from COVID-19 were included in the dataset. The prospective study material was composed of cDNA or gDNA derived from T cells, B-cell-depleted T cells, or PBMCs. Where available, HLA class I and class II types were taken from metadata supplied by the sample provider and were not determined by assay-based typing.

TCRbeta CDR3 regions were amplified from genomic DNA by means of the immunoSEQ Assay, a bias-controlled multiplex PCR. The authors' analysis ran thus. The number of nucleated cells in each sample was estimated from the amplification of reference gene primers within the assay. Sequence reads were collapsed and filtered to measure the absolute abundance of every unique TCRbeta CDR3 rearrangement. Productive Simpson clonality was computed per sample as the square root of Simpson's diversity index over productive rearrangements. TCRdb retrieved this table from immuneACCESS and kept in-frame rearrangements only. Not all clones are present; in checked studies, unresolved V genes account for under half, and no reason is known for the remainder. V and J calls and clone size come straight from that table; D and trimming were deduced from the DNA. The sample contains 95,000 to 110,000 clones, around nine tenths of them found a single time. The ten largest clones represent approximately 1.3% of the sample.

The study at large found these results: The amount of clinical and demographic metadata varied by source and participant and was provided uncurated.

The CDR3 contains 19 residues, cysteine and phenylalanine counted. The DNA shown is the 57-base CDR3, in frame from base 1. CDR1 and CDR2 were assigned from the germline V gene (reference sequence) as LGHDT and YNNKEL. V and J are truncated by 0 bases and 1 base respectively, leaving an intervening sequence of 21 bases. Recombination linked TRBV3-1 (or the pseudogene TRBV3-2) to TRBJ1-1; tentative D gene TRBD1, with 5 bases matching. The sequence came from a woman in her twenties or thirties with acute or convalescent COVID-19. The sequencing input was peripheral blood. The nucleotide sequence is given as TGTGCCAGCAGCCAAGATCTTAACAGAAAAACAGGTAGGAACACTGAAGCTTTCTTT. It translates to CASSQDLNRKTGRNTEAFF.